What follows is one TCR beta chain and its context. Per the germline V gene, CDR1 is LGHDT and CDR2 is YNNKEL (reference sequence). Trimming left V 4 bases short and J 2 bases short, with 8 bases between. The CDR3 has 13 residues. In the original processing: Scientists estimated how many nucleated cells there were by amplifying reference gene primers. TCRdb keeps only in-frame clones here, not all; method: immunoSEQ multiplex PCR. That table gives V, J and clone size, and the DNA gave D and trimming. This sample has roughly 50,000 clones, with roughly 82% found just once. This sample is part of a study of blood T cell repertoires in COVID-19. Overall study context: Some COVID-19 samples were acute and others convalescent; all came from the United States, Italy and Spain.

The chain links TRBV3-1 (or the pseudogene TRBV3-2) to TRBJ1-2; D not resolved. The sequencing sample was made of peripheral blood. The source is a man aged 40-55 years with acute or convalescent COVID-19. CDR3 sequence: CASSLGQNYGYTF. The CDR3 DNA is TGTGCCAGCAGCCTGGGCCAGAACTATGGCTACACCTTC.